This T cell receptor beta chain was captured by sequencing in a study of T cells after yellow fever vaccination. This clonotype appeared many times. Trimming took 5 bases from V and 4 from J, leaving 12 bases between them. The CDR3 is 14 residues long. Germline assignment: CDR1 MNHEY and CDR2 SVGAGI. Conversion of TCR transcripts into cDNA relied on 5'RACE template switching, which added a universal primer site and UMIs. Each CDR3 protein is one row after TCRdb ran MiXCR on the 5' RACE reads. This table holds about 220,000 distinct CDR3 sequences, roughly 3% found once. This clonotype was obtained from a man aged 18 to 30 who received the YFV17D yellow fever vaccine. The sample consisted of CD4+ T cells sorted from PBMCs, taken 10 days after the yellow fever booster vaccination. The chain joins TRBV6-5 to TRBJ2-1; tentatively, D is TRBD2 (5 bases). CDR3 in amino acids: CASSRRTGYNEQFF. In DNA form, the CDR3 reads TGTGCCAGCAGTAGAAGGACTGGGTACAATGAGCAGTTCTTC.